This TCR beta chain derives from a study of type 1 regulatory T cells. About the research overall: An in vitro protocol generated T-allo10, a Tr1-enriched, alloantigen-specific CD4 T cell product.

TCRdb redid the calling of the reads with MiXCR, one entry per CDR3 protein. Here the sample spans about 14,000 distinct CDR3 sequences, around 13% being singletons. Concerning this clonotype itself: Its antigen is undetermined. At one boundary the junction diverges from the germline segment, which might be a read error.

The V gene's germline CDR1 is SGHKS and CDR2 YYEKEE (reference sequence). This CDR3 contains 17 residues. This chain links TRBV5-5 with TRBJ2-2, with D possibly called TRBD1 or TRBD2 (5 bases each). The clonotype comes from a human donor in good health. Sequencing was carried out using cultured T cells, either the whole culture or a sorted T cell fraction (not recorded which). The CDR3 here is CASSLKGQGVNTGELVF. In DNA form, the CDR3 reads TGTGCCAGCAGCTTGAAAGGACAAGGGGTGAACACCGGGGAGCTGGTTTTT. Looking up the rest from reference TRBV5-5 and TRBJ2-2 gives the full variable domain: DAGVTQSPTHLIKTRGQQVTLRCSPISGHKSVSWYQQVLGQGPQFIFQYYEKEERGRGNFPDRFSARQFPNYSSELNVNALLLGDSALYLCASSLKGQGVNTGELVFGEGSRLTVL.